The rows below give T cell receptor beta chains drawn from one sample of a study of regulatory T cells in long-lasting Graves disease. TCRdb processed the multiplex PCR reads anew with MiXCR; each CDR3 protein has one entry. Seen here are approximately 350,000 distinct CDR3 sequences, 15% to 20% observed once, and the top ten hold 30%. This sample was shared with a second study, whose subject was T cells in Graves' hyperthyroidism and ophthalmopathy.

The starting material was peripheral blood mononuclear cells (PBMCs), obtained at new diagnosis, from a patient treated with antithyroid drugs. Every receptor here comes from a man aged 35 to 55 with Graves disease. Each CDR3 is given with its conserved first and last residue. D genes are given only for firm matches. Where a row states a size, it is once, few, many or the class of an expanded clone; other rows omit it.

j_gene | d_gene | abundance | v_gene | CDR3aa | CDR3nt
TRBJ2-3 | . | . | TRBV13 | CASSLVGGGPDTQCF | TGTGCCAGCAGCCTTGTTGGAGGGGGACCAGATACGCAGTGTTTT
TRBJ2-3 | . | . | TRBV28 | CASSLRGWFTDTQYF | TGTGCCAGCAGTTTACGGGGGTGGTTTACAGATACGCAGTATTTT
TRBJ1-2 | . | once | TRBV24-1 | CATSAPGYYGYTF | TGTGCCACCAGTGCACCGGGATACTATGGCTACACCTTC
TRBJ2-7 | TRBD1 | many | TRBV2 | CASSGTGWYEQYF | TGTGCCAGCTCCGGGACAGGTTGGTACGAGCAGTACTTC
TRBJ2-1 | . | . | TRBV6-2/TRBV6-3 | CASSDSPSTYNEQFF | TGTGCCAGCAGTGACTCGCCCTCGACCTACAATGAGCAGTTCTTC
TRBJ2-5 | TRBD1 | few | TRBV6-1 | CASSPSGGRLETQYF | TGTGCCAGCAGTCCCTCAGGGGGCCGCCTTGAGACCCAGTACTTC
TRBJ2-5 | . | many | TRBV28 | CASSNSETQYF | TGTGCCAGCAGTAACAGCGAGACCCAGTACTTC
TRBJ2-7 | TRBD2 | many | TRBV7-2 | CASSFSGAHYEQYF | TGTGCCAGCAGCTTTAGCGGGGCCCACTACGAGCAGTACTTC
TRBJ2-3 | TRBD2 | many | TRBV12-3/TRBV12-4 | CASSLGTSGGSTDTQYF | TGTGCCAGCAGTTTAGGGACTAGCGGGGGAAGCACAGATACGCAGTATTTT
TRBJ1-1 | . | many | TRBV6-1 | CASSDSPRNTEAFF | TGTGCCAGCAGTGACTCCCCCCGGAACACTGAAGCTTTCTTT
TRBJ2-7 | . | many | TRBV15 | CATSRDHYYEQYF | TGTGCCACCAGCAGAGATCACTACTACGAGCAGTACTTC
TRBJ2-1 | . | . | TRBV5-5 | CASSLWPGYNEQFF | TGTGCCAGCAGCTTGTGGCCAGGATACAATGAGCAGTTCTTC
TRBJ2-1 | TRBD2 | many | TRBV7-6 | CASSLLAGGPNEQFF | TGTGCCAGCAGCCTACTAGCGGGGGGGCCCAATGAGCAGTTCTTC
TRBJ2-4 | . | many | TRBV24-1 | CATSDFRGIQYF | TGTGCCACCAGTGATTTCCGAGGCATTCAGTACTTC
TRBJ2-1 | TRBD1 | many | TRBV10-3 | CATGQGSGEQFF | TGTGCCACGGGACAGGGTTCAGGTGAGCAGTTCTTC
TRBJ2-1 | TRBD2 | many | TRBV20-1 | CSASFAGGVNEQFF | TGCAGTGCTAGTTTCGCGGGGGGGGTCAATGAGCAGTTCTTC
TRBJ1-5 | . | . | TRBV28 | CASKITGLYSNQPQHF | TGTGCCAGCAAAATCACAGGCCTCTATAGCAATCAGCCCCAGCATTTT
TRBJ1-2 | . | many | TRBV2 | CASSTGTLYGYTF | TGTGCCAGCAGTACAGGGACCCTCTATGGCTACACCTTC
TRBJ2-1 | . | many | TRBV30 | CASSSQSSYNEQFF | TGTGCCTCTTCATCGCAGAGCTCCTACAATGAGCAGTTCTTC
TRBJ2-7 | . | many | TRBV18 | CASSPLSGGFSYEQYF | TGTGCCAGCTCACCCCTTTCGGGCGGCTTCTCCTACGAGCAGTACTTC
TRBJ2-7 | TRBD1 | many | TRBV7-8 | CASSLNRGPYEQYF | TGTGCCAGCAGCTTAAACAGGGGCCCCTACGAGCAGTACTTC
TRBJ2-4 | TRBD1 | few | TRBV24-1 | CATSDLSRRGNIQYF | TGTGCCACCAGTGATTTGAGTCGCAGGGGGAACATTCAGTACTTC
TRBJ1-3 | . | few | TRBV19 | CASSIEGPGNTIYF | TGTGCCAGTAGTATTGAAGGGCCCGGAAACACCATATATTTT
TRBJ2-3 | . | many | TRBV18 | CASSPPRGPRTDTQYF | TGTGCCAGCTCACCACCGCGGGGGCCGCGCACAGATACGCAGTATTTT
TRBJ2-1 | TRBD2 | many | TRBV28 | CASSFGTSGDGEQFF | TGTGCCAGCAGTTTCGGGACTAGCGGGGACGGGGAGCAGTTCTTC
TRBJ1-6 | . | once | TRBV5-1 | CASSPAGSSYNSPLHF | TGCGCCAGCAGCCCCGCAGGGAGCTCCTATAATTCACCCCTCCACTTT
TRBJ2-1 | TRBD2 | few | TRBV5-1 | CASRLAGGHNEQFF | TGCGCCAGCAGGCTAGCGGGGGGGCACAATGAGCAGTTCTTC
TRBJ2-7 | TRBD2 | many | TRBV7-3 | CASSREGTTGSYEQYF | TGTGCCAGCAGCCGCGAGGGGACTACCGGATCCTACGAGCAGTACTTC
TRBJ1-1 | . | many | TRBV27 | CASSLSTQLEAFF | TGTGCCAGCAGTTTATCGACACAGCTAGAAGCTTTCTTT
TRBJ2-3 | . | many | TRBV10-3 | CAISEFGATSTDTQYF | TGTGCCATCAGTGAGTTTGGCGCCACTAGCACAGATACGCAGTATTTT
TRBJ1-5 | . | . | TRBV12-3/TRBV12-4 | CASSLPQPQHF | TGTGCCAGCAGTTTACCCCAGCCCCAGCATTTT
TRBJ2-7 | TRBD1 | many | TRBV29-1 | CSVEQGAKVQYF | TGCAGCGTTGAACAGGGGGCCAAGGTGCAGTACTTC
TRBJ2-5 | TRBD1 | many | TRBV7-7 | CASSHGQDGETQYF | TGTGCTAGCAGCCACGGACAGGACGGAGAGACCCAGTACTTC
TRBJ2-2 | . | many | TRBV6-1 | CASRRRTSQFNTGELFF | TGTGCCAGCAGGCGCCGGACAAGCCAGTTCAACACCGGGGAGCTGTTTTTT
TRBJ2-5 | TRBD2 | . | TRBV9 | CASSVGLAGAQETQYF | TGTGCCAGCAGCGTAGGCCTAGCGGGGGCCCAAGAGACCCAGTACTTC
TRBJ1-1 | TRBD1 | many | TRBV6-2/TRBV6-3 | CASSFGQAGNTEAFF | TGTGCCAGCAGTTTTGGACAGGCGGGGAACACTGAAGCTTTCTTT
TRBJ2-2 | . | . | TRBV24-1 | CATEYTGELFF | TGTGCCACCGAGTACACCGGGGAGCTGTTTTTT
TRBJ2-2 | TRBD1 | . | TRBV28 | CASSPPTTGPRELFF | TGTGCCAGCAGCCCACCCACGACAGGGCCCCGGGAGCTGTTTTTT
TRBJ2-5 | TRBD1 | . | TRBV30 | CAWEGSQRTGQETQYF | TGTGCCTGGGAGGGAAGTCAGAGGACAGGGCAAGAGACCCAGTACTTC
TRBJ2-5 | TRBD1 | few | TRBV20-1 | CSVSSRDREETQYF | TGCAGTGTCTCGTCCCGGGACAGGGAAGAGACCCAGTACTTC
TRBJ1-2 | TRBD1 | . | TRBV19 | CASHNTGGALDGYTF | TGTGCCAGTCATAATACAGGGGGCGCTTTGGATGGCTACACCTTC
TRBJ2-5 | TRBD1 | . | TRBV7-2 | CASSVAGTGQETQYF | TGTGCCAGCAGCGTCGCCGGGACAGGGCAAGAGACCCAGTACTTC
TRBJ2-2 | . | . | TRBV5-1 | CASSPGQSYAGELFF | TGCGCCAGCAGCCCAGGACAAAGTTACGCCGGGGAGCTGTTTTTT
TRBJ2-7 | TRBD1 | . | TRBV7-2 | CASTSRAQGVVYEQYF | TGTGCCAGCACCTCAAGAGCTCAGGGGGTAGTCTACGAGCAGTACTTC
TRBJ2-7 | TRBD1 | many | TRBV28 | CASRTQGVRNEQYF | TGTGCCAGCAGAACACAGGGGGTAAGGAACGAGCAGTACTTC